These 20 T cell receptor beta chains were all obtained from the same sample, sequenced in a study of post-analysis software for immune sequencing data. These receptors lack a known antigen. General study findings and limits: Compared with controls, patients had more of 4 to 6 TRBV segments, including TRBV5-6, TRBV5-1 and TRBV20-1.

The authors incorporated unique molecular identifiers into the TCR beta cDNA libraries. Via MiXCR, TCRdb re-called the PCR reads, giving one row per CDR3 protein. The top ten hold 13% of the sample, which has 380,000 or so distinct CDR3 sequences, 30% to 45% seen once. The material sequenced was blood. The receptor source for this set is a girl aged 5-17 years with multiple sclerosis.

The genes are TRBV12-3 or TRBV12-4 and TRBJ1-1, with unresolved D. Deletions cut 0 bases from V and 5 bases from J, with 19 bases between. The CDR3 has 17 amino acids. The CDR3 reads CASSLAFRYRVDTEAFF. CDR3 bases: TGTGCCAGCAGTTTAGCGTTCCGTTATCGGGTTGATACTGAAGCTTTCTTT.

This clonotype showed up just a few times. This rearrangement joins TRBV9 to TRBJ2-3, with D perhaps matching TRBD2 (6 bases). From germline, CDR1 is SGDLS and CDR2 YYNGEE. The V gene lost 2 bases and the J gene lost 6 bases, with 16 bases spanning the gap. The CDR3 loop spans 15 amino acids. In DNA, the CDR3 is TGTGCCAGCAGCGTGGCAAATGGACTACTTGATACGCAGTATTTT. Translation: CASSVANGLLDTQYF.

Ten or more counts support this clonotype. J is TRBJ1-4 and V is TRBV3-1; no definite D call. Germline V gives CDR1 LGHDT, CDR2 YNNKEL (reference sequence). The CDR3 spans 12 residues. V lost 2 bases and J lost 8, with 6 bases in between. For the CDR3, the DNA is TGTGCCAGCAGCCAATCCTACGAAAAACTGTTTTTT. This translates into CASSQSYEKLFF.

The J gene is TRBJ2-5, the V gene TRBV6-5; the match to TRBD1 covers 10 bases. TRBJ2-7 explains the end of the DNA better; the J call may be wrong. The V gene's germline CDR1 is MNHEY and CDR2 SVGAGI. This CDR3 spans 15 amino acids. The CDR3 is CASSQTGTGEGEQYF. DNA of the CDR3: TGTGCCAGCAGTCAGACCGGGACAGGGGAGGGCGAGCAGTACTTC.

This clonotype was seen a few times. This chain uses TRBV2 with TRBJ1-5; D might be TRBD1 (5 bases). The CDR3 is made up of 13 amino acids. V lost 8 bases to trimming and J lost 1 base, with 9 bases between them. Germline V gene data show CDR1 as SNHLY and CDR2 as FYNNEI. The CDR3 spells CASAGDSNQPQHF. In nucleotides, the CDR3 is TGTGCCAGCGCGGGGGACAGCAATCAGCCCCAGCATTTT.

This chain uses TRBV12-3 or TRBV12-4 with TRBJ2-2; D unresolved. The CDR3 runs 15 residues. With 3 bases removed from V and 2 bases from J, the gap between germline ends came to 10 bases. DNA of the CDR3: TGTGCCAGCAGTTTCGAAACGGCCAACACCGGGGAGCTGTTTTTT. Its protein is CASSFETANTGELFF.

This chain links TRBV7-2 with TRBJ2-5; D gene uncertain. V lost 4 bases and J 1 base, leaving 4 bases between the germline ends. Germline CDR1 SGHTA, CDR2 FQGNSA. This CDR3 contains 12 residues. The CDR3 is CASSSIQETQYF. In DNA form, the CDR3 reads TGTGCCAGCAGCTCTATCCAAGAGACCCAGTACTTC.

The genes are TRBV12-3 or TRBV12-4 and TRBJ2-3; 11 nucleotides agree with TRBD2. V lost 1 base and J lost 13; bases outside the gene matches: 16. This CDR3 is 17 amino acids long. CDR3 in DNA: TGTGCCAGCAGTTTAGGGGCTAGCGGGGGGCACACAGATGCGGAGTATTTT. Translating gives CASSLGASGGHTDAEYF.

This clonotype came up a few times. This chain connects TRBV3-1 to TRBJ2-1; D is uncertain. The CDR3 length is 13 residues. V lost 1 base, J lost 10 bases, and 11 bases lay in between. Germline CDR1 reads LGHDT; CDR2 reads YNNKEL (reference sequence). The CDR3 region has the DNA TGTGCCAGCAGCCAAGGCGCATTAATAGAGCAGTTCTTC. It codes for CASSQGALIEQFF.

This clonotype was counted many times. The CDR3 reads CASSFGGVYEQYF. The DNA for the CDR3 is TGTGCCAGCAGTTTTGGTGGGGTCTACGAGCAGTACTTC. This sequence joins TRBV28 and TRBJ2-7; no reliable D call. Germline V gives CDR1 MDHEN, CDR2 SYDVKM. The CDR3 runs 13 residues. The germline V and J ends were trimmed by 3 bases and 3 bases, with 9 bases remaining between them.

This clonotype was seen only a few times. The chain joins TRBV12-3 or TRBV12-4 to TRBJ2-3; D gene unclear. CDR3 length equals 16 residues. Trimming took off 4 bases at V and 0 bases at J, with 14 bases between the two ends. CDR3 nucleotide sequence: TGTGCCAGCAGTTCCCGGGTCCCCGGGAGCACAGATACGCAGTATTTT. Protein sequence: CASSSRVPGSTDTQYF.

Only a few counts were recorded for this clonotype. This sequence joins TRBV5-6 and TRBJ2-1, with 8 bases lining up with TRBD1. The CDR3 totals 17 residues. The J segment lost 0 bases and the V segment lost 4 bases, leaving 9 bases of the junction unmatched. Looked up from germline, CDR1 is SGHDT and CDR2 is YYEEEE. The CDR3 reads CASSGRGQVSSYNEQFF. DNA for the CDR3: TGTGCCAGCAGCGGCCGGGGACAGGTTAGCTCCTACAATGAGCAGTTCTTC.

V is TRBV29-1 and J is TRBJ2-5, with no clear D. CDR1 SQVTM and CDR2 ANQGSEA come from the germline V gene. Trimming stripped 1 base from V and 3 bases from J, with 9 bases between. The CDR3 has 13 amino acids. The DNA for the CDR3 is TGCAGCGTTGAAGGGGCCCTGGAAGAGACCCAGTACTTC. Encoded protein: CSVEGALEETQYF.

The chain links TRBV20-1 to TRBJ2-1; 8 positions agree with TRBD2. The J segment lost 2 bases and the V segment lost 6 bases, leaving 6 bases of the junction unmatched. The V gene's germline CDR1 is DFQATT and CDR2 SNEGSKA (reference sequence). The CDR3 covers 14 residues. The CDR3 spells CSAKRGGAYNEQFF. Here the CDR3 DNA reads TGCAGTGCCAAACGGGGGGGCGCCTACAATGAGCAGTTCTTC.

The CDR3 is CASSPRSGEDEQYF. CDR3 coding DNA: TGCGCCAGCAGCCCTCGCTCCGGAGAGGACGAGCAGTACTTC. The chain has TRBV5-1 and TRBJ2-7; D gene ambiguous. The CDR3 extends over 14 amino acids. The germline V gene has CDR1 SGHRS and CDR2 YFSETQ. Trimming removed 4 bases from V and 5 bases from J, with 16 bases in between.

The chain has TRBV20-1 and TRBJ2-1; 13 bases align to TRBD2. This CDR3 comprises 14 residues. Germline V gene data show CDR1 as DFQATT and CDR2 as SNEGSKA (reference sequence). V dropped 4 bases and J dropped 6; count of bases not matched to a gene: 3. In nucleotides, the CDR3 is TGCAGTGCTAATGGACTAGCGGGGGCCAATGAGCAGTTCTTC. The encoded protein is CSANGLAGANEQFF.

The CDR3 nucleotides are TGTGCCAGCAGTTACCGCTCCAACGATCAGCCCCAGCATTTT. Encoded protein: CASSYRSNDQPQHF. This chain connects TRBV6-6 to TRBJ1-5; D unclear. The germline gives CDR1 MNHNY, CDR2 SVGAGI (reference sequence). V was cut by 2 bases and J by 5 bases, with 10 bases left in between. This CDR3 is built from 14 residues.

The J gene is TRBJ2-7, the V gene TRBV29-1, with D perhaps matching TRBD1 (5 bases). This CDR3 is built from 12 residues. Germline assignment: CDR1 SQVTM and CDR2 ANQGSEA. Trimming shortened V by 4 bases and J by 4 bases, and 11 bases separated the two germline ends. The CDR3 DNA reads as TGCAGCGTTGCGCAGGGTGGGTACGAGCAGTACTTC. Residues: CSVAQGGYEQYF.

The chain is built from TRBV5-6 and TRBJ1-2, with 8 bases lining up with TRBD1. CDR3 size: 14 residues. The germline V gene has CDR1 SGHDT and CDR2 YYEEEE. J was trimmed by 3 bases and V by 3 bases; bases with no gene match: 4. The CDR3 is CASSWTGRDYGYTF. CDR3 nucleotide sequence: TGTGCCAGCAGCTGGACAGGGCGCGACTATGGCTACACCTTC.

V usage is TRBV6-1 and J usage is TRBJ2-7; the D is unclear. Germline values: CDR1 MNHNS, CDR2 SASEGT. The CDR3 is 14 residues long. The V gene lost 2 bases and the J gene lost 1 base, with 9 bases spanning the gap. CDR3 amino acids: CASSEFTGSYEQYF. The CDR3 DNA follows: TGTGCCAGCAGTGAATTCACCGGTTCCTACGAGCAGTACTTC.